These T cell receptor beta chains were read from a single sample in a study of cytomegalovirus exposure and HLA in healthy donors. The method was immunoSEQ multiplex PCR; TCRdb's version includes in-frame clones alone and lacks a portion of them. The sample contains about 190,000 clones, around three quarters of which appear only once. The sample was PBMCs. The source is a young woman in good health and CMV-seronegative. Both conserved end residues are part of each CDR3. Fields, in order: CDR3 protein, CDR3 DNA, D gene, clone size, V gene, J gene. The D gene is left open where the match is weak. Size is omitted from some rows. Given values are once, few, many or a class for expanded clones.

CDR3: CASSLAGGTDQETQYF; DNA: TGCGCCAGCAGCTTGGCAGGCGGGACAGACCAAGAGACCCAGTACTTC; D: .; size: few; V: TRBV5-1; J: TRBJ2-5
CDR3: CASSPVQGTEAFF; DNA: TGTGCCAGCAGCCCAGTTCAGGGCACTGAAGCTTTCTTT; D: .; size: .; V: TRBV5-4; J: TRBJ1-1
CDR3: CASGPRDRRGNEQYF; DNA: TGTGCCAGCGGTCCCCGGGACAGGAGAGGGAACGAGCAGTACTTC; D: TRBD1; size: .; V: TRBV28; J: TRBJ2-7
CDR3: CASSFDLTGGRSQPQHF; DNA: TGTGCCAGCAGCTTCGACCTAACAGGGGGCAGGAGTCAGCCCCAGCATTTT; D: TRBD1; size: .; V: TRBV7-9; J: TRBJ1-5
CDR3: CASSQVGLAHNEQFF; DNA: TGCGCCAGCAGCCAAGTCGGACTAGCGCACAATGAGCAGTTCTTC; D: TRBD2; size: .; V: TRBV4-1; J: TRBJ2-1
CDR3: CASSRTVSYEQYF; DNA: TGTGCCAGTAGTCGGACAGTCTCCTACGAGCAGTACTTC; D: .; size: .; V: TRBV19; J: TRBJ2-7
CDR3: CASSPRADTQYF; DNA: TGTGCCAGCAGCCCGCGGGCAGATACGCAGTATTTT; D: .; size: .; V: TRBV9; J: TRBJ2-3
CDR3: CASRYNEQFF; DNA: TGTGCCAGCAGATATAATGAGCAGTTCTTC; D: .; size: few; V: TRBV2; J: TRBJ2-1
CDR3: CASSLTGGEDTQYF; DNA: TGTGCCAGCAGCTTAACAGGGGGTGAAGATACGCAGTATTTT; D: .; size: .; V: TRBV7-3; J: TRBJ2-3
CDR3: CASSSTSGTVYEQYF; DNA: TGTGCCAGCAGTTCGACTAGCGGGACAGTTTACGAGCAGTACTTC; D: TRBD2; size: .; V: TRBV27; J: TRBJ2-7
CDR3: CASSLGTGKDQPQHF; DNA: TGCGCCAGCAGCTTAGGGACAGGGAAGGATCAGCCCCAGCATTTT; D: TRBD1; size: few; V: TRBV5-1; J: TRBJ1-5
CDR3: CASSPYPPGQHNQPQHF; DNA: TGTGCCAGCTCACCATACCCCCCGGGACAGCATAATCAGCCCCAGCATTTT; D: TRBD1; size: .; V: TRBV18; J: TRBJ1-5
CDR3: CASRGSNSPLHF; DNA: TGTGCCAGCAGGGGGAGTAATTCACCCCTCCACTTT; D: .; size: .; V: TRBV28; J: TRBJ1-6
CDR3: CASTPGQGYNEQFF; DNA: TGTGCCAGCACCCCGGGACAGGGGTACAATGAGCAGTTCTTC; D: TRBD1; size: .; V: TRBV5-6; J: TRBJ2-1
CDR3: CASSVTTGPLDEQYF; DNA: TGTGCCAGCAGTGTCACGACAGGTCCTTTGGACGAGCAGTACTTC; D: .; size: .; V: TRBV6-1; J: TRBJ2-7
CDR3: CASSSSGNTEAFF; DNA: TGTGCCAGCAGTTCATCCGGGAACACTGAAGCTTTCTTT; D: .; size: once; V: TRBV28; J: TRBJ1-1
CDR3: CASSPAASSYNEQFF; DNA: TGTGCCAGCAGCCCAGCGGCTAGCTCCTACAATGAGCAGTTCTTC; D: .; size: once; V: TRBV9; J: TRBJ2-1
CDR3: CASSLGQERGEKLFF; DNA: TGTGCCAGCAGCTTAGGGCAGGAACGAGGGGAAAAACTGTTTTTT; D: .; size: once; V: TRBV7-9; J: TRBJ1-4
CDR3: CASSQEGPGTSGGGELFF; DNA: TGTGCCAGCAGCCAAGAAGGCCCGGGGACTAGCGGTGGCGGGGAGCTGTTTTTT; D: TRBD2; size: .; V: TRBV4-2; J: TRBJ2-2
CDR3: CASSEGQTRANVLTF; DNA: TGCGCCAGCAGCGAGGGACAGACTCGGGCCAACGTCCTGACTTTC; D: TRBD1; size: .; V: TRBV5-1; J: TRBJ2-6
CDR3: CASSHLAISGTPNNEQFF; DNA: TGTGCCAGCAGCCACCTAGCCATAAGCGGGACACCTAACAATGAGCAGTTCTTC; D: .; size: .; V: TRBV4-2; J: TRBJ2-1
CDR3: CASSHSGSTDTQYF; DNA: TGTGCCAGCAGCCATAGCGGGAGCACAGATACGCAGTATTTT; D: TRBD2; size: .; V: TRBV7-3; J: TRBJ2-3
CDR3: CASSLAVVEKLFF; DNA: TGTGCCAGCAGCTTGGCCGTAGTGGAAAAACTGTTTTTT; D: .; size: .; V: TRBV5-6; J: TRBJ1-4
CDR3: CASSFLQGAGTEAFF; DNA: TGTGCCAGCAGCTTCCTACAGGGGGCGGGGACTGAAGCTTTCTTT; D: TRBD1; size: few; V: TRBV7-2; J: TRBJ1-1
CDR3: CASSGRTGELFF; DNA: TGTGCCAGCAGCGGCAGGACCGGGGAGCTGTTTTTT; D: .; size: .; V: TRBV7-7; J: TRBJ2-2
CDR3: CASSVGETPYNEQFF; DNA: TGTGCCAGCAGCGTCGGGGAAACCCCCTACAATGAGCAGTTCTTC; D: .; size: .; V: TRBV7-9; J: TRBJ2-1
CDR3: CASSHPVGGLYEQYF; DNA: TGCGCCAGCAGCCACCCGGTGGGGGGGCTCTACGAGCAGTACTTC; D: .; size: .; V: TRBV4-1; J: TRBJ2-7
CDR3: CASSPSTGHYGYTF; DNA: TGTGCCAGCAGTCCATCGACAGGGCACTATGGCTACACCTTC; D: TRBD1; size: .; V: TRBV6-1; J: TRBJ1-2
CDR3: CASSRTGMSNQPQHF; DNA: TGTGCCAGCAGTCGGACAGGGATGAGCAATCAGCCCCAGCATTTT; D: TRBD1; size: .; V: TRBV6-5; J: TRBJ1-5
CDR3: CSVSGQGFFGTEAFF; DNA: TGCAGCGTTAGCGGACAGGGGTTTTTCGGCACTGAAGCTTTCTTT; D: TRBD1; size: .; V: TRBV29-1; J: TRBJ1-1
CDR3: CASSNRASNQPQHF; DNA: TGTGCCAGCAGCAACAGGGCTAGCAATCAGCCCCAGCATTTT; D: .; size: once; V: TRBV7-9; J: TRBJ1-5
CDR3: CASSPGTGPSYEQYF; DNA: TGTGCCAGCAGCCCCGGGACAGGTCCTTCCTACGAGCAGTACTTC; D: TRBD1; size: .; V: TRBV6-4; J: TRBJ2-7
CDR3: CASIAEEYTGELFF; DNA: TGTGCCAGCATTGCAGAGGAGTACACCGGGGAGCTGTTTTTT; D: .; size: .; V: TRBV6-1; J: TRBJ2-2
CDR3: CASSQAEGDEQFF; DNA: TGTGCCAGCAGCCAAGCAGAGGGGGATGAGCAGTTCTTC; D: .; size: .; V: TRBV4-2; J: TRBJ2-1
CDR3: CASSDSGQGRQPQHF; DNA: TGTGCCAGCAGTGACTCGGGACAGGGAAGGCAGCCCCAGCATTTT; D: TRBD1; size: .; V: TRBV6-4; J: TRBJ1-5
CDR3: CVSSLGSGEGNGYTF; DNA: TGTGTCAGCAGCTTAGGGTCCGGAGAGGGTAATGGCTACACCTTC; D: .; size: once; V: TRBV13; J: TRBJ1-2
CDR3: CASRTTGGGEKLFF; DNA: TGTGCCAGCAGAACAACAGGGGGCGGTGAAAAACTGTTTTTT; D: TRBD1; size: .; V: TRBV6-6; J: TRBJ1-4
CDR3: CASSPDRGRLETQYF; DNA: TGTGCCAGCAGCCCTGACAGGGGGCGCTTGGAGACCCAGTACTTC; D: TRBD1; size: .; V: TRBV7-7; J: TRBJ2-5
CDR3: CASSLELGGPYNEQFF; DNA: TGTGCCAGCAGCTTAGAGTTGGGGGGTCCCTACAATGAGCAGTTCTTC; D: .; size: .; V: TRBV7-6; J: TRBJ2-1
CDR3: CAISEAGDRKGYTF; DNA: TGTGCCATCAGTGAAGCGGGGGACCGGAAGGGCTACACCTTC; D: .; size: once; V: TRBV10-3; J: TRBJ1-2
CDR3: CATSRVLGGTEAFF; DNA: TGTGCCACCAGCAGAGTACTTGGCGGCACTGAAGCTTTCTTT; D: .; size: few; V: TRBV15; J: TRBJ1-1
CDR3: CASSQDHPGQGLEGYTF; DNA: TGCGCCAGCAGCCAAGACCATCCGGGACAGGGTTTGGAAGGCTACACCTTC; D: TRBD1; size: .; V: TRBV4-3; J: TRBJ1-2